This TCR beta chain was obtained from a study of T cell responses to AZD1222 COVID-19 vaccine. Assay used: immunoSEQ multiplex PCR; TCRdb lists only in-frame clones, some missing. This table has more than 100,000 clones, about 90% appearing once. The V gene lost 0 bases and the J gene lost 0 bases, with 10 bases spanning the gap. Germline CDR1 reads SGHRS; CDR2 reads YFSETQ. This CDR3 comprises 16 residues. The TCR comes from an adult in good health. The rearrangement uses TRBV5-1 and TRBJ2-1; the D gene is possibly TRBD2 (6 bases). Sequencing used peripheral blood, obtained on day 0 of AZD1222 vaccination. This CDR3 is CASSLGQRASYNEQFF. The CDR3 DNA sequence: TGCGCCAGCAGCTTGGGCCAGCGGGCCTCCTACAATGAGCAGTTCTTC.